The rows below give T cell receptor beta chains drawn from one sample of a study of blood T cell repertoires in COVID-19. TCRdb's copy holds only in-frame clones and misses some; the assay was immunoSEQ multiplex PCR. Of just over 45,000 clones listed, approximately 87% are singletons. Material: peripheral blood. These receptor sequences come from a human donor in a cohort sampled during active COVID-19. The conserved cysteine and the conserved F or W are not part of the CDR3 here. The order of the fields is clone size, D gene, CDR3 length, J gene, V gene, CDR3 protein. D genes are given only for firm matches. Not every row has a clone size; where given, it reads once, few, many or a size class.

NA,TRBD2,14,TRBJ2-1,TRBV11-2,ASMHLGGRSRGEQF
NA,TRBD1,14,TRBJ2-1,TRBV18,ASSPGIAGGINEQF
NA,NA,12,TRBJ2-7,TRBV2,ASSRGWDSYEQY
NA,NA,15,TRBJ1-6,TRBV6-2/TRBV6-3,ASSYSSRGRINSPLH
NA,TRBD1,13,TRBJ1-2,TRBV18,ASSDRTGGGYGYT
NA,NA,11,TRBJ1-5,TRBV2,ASSGGSNQPQH
NA,NA,11,TRBJ1-2,TRBV28,ASSLSGVGGYT
NA,NA,13,TRBJ2-7,TRBV23-1,ASSRVRDTPPEQY
NA,TRBD1,11,TRBJ2-3,TRBV19,ASRDRGTDTQY
NA,NA,13,TRBJ2-1,TRBV4-1,ASSQGQVAYNEQF
NA,NA,13,TRBJ2-3,TRBV27,ASSPAGPVADTQY
NA,NA,7,TRBJ1-5,TRBV28,ASSEPQH
NA,NA,15,TRBJ2-7,TRBV24-1,ATSDSGVRGSLYEQY
few,TRBD1,13,TRBJ1-6,TRBV19,ASSPAAQGSSPLH
NA,TRBD1,11,TRBJ1-1,TRBV7-9,ASSFLVDREAF
once,TRBD2,13,TRBJ2-5,TRBV28,ASSSHTSAQETQY
NA,NA,11,TRBJ2-3,TRBV18,ASSPTATDTQY
NA,TRBD2,13,TRBJ2-2,TRBV27,ASSLFAGGTGELF
NA,NA,10,TRBJ2-1,TRBV9,ASSVARGEQF
NA,TRBD1,15,TRBJ2-1,TRBV6-1,ASSEAPGTGARNEQF
NA,NA,11,TRBJ2-3,TRBV12-3/TRBV12-4,ASIRTTGDTQY
NA,TRBD2,15,TRBJ2-3,TRBV4-1,ASSQDGREWSTDTQY
NA,NA,14,TRBJ2-5,TRBV10-3,AISESGGSGQETQY
NA,TRBD2,19,TRBJ2-3,TRBV9,ASSGTNRRLAGRWGTDTQY
NA,NA,14,TRBJ2-2,TRBV21-1,ASSKTGLAGPGELF
large,TRBD2,12,TRBJ2-7,TRBV7-2,ASSSGLATHEQY
once,NA,14,TRBJ2-3,TRBV7-9,ASSLGGVPSTDTQY
NA,NA,16,TRBJ2-7,TRBV12-2,ASRLAGMVRLALYEQY
NA,TRBD1,13,TRBJ1-4,TRBV6-5,ASSYSWGQNEKLF
NA,NA,10,TRBJ2-5,TRBV28,ASRQGLGGQY
NA,TRBD2,16,TRBJ2-2,TRBV4-1,ASSQRLALDRGGGELF
NA,TRBD2,11,TRBJ2-2,TRBV24-1,ATSRGGPGELF